This TCR beta chain emerged from a study of blood T cell repertoires in COVID-19. Study summary: Researchers got acute and convalescent COVID-19 samples from the United States, Italy and Spain. Sample material is recorded as cDNA or gDNA derived from T cells, B-cell-depleted T cells, or PBMCs.

In the original workflow: Amplifying reference gene primers gave estimates of nucleated cell counts. Here immunoSEQ multiplex PCR was the method, and the copy in TCRdb shows in-frame clones only, minus some. The V and J calls and clone size come from that table; D and trimming were worked out from the DNA. The sample records roughly 220,000 clones, roughly 88% being singletons. V lost 0 bases and J 0 bases, leaving 9 bases between the germline ends. The CDR3 loop spans 16 amino acids. Germline V gives CDR1 LGHNA, CDR2 YSLEER. This TCR came from a woman aged 40 to 50 who had recovered from COVID-19. Sample: peripheral blood. The chain employs TRBV4-3 and TRBJ2-1; D is unclear. The CDR3 DNA reads TGCGCCAGCAGCCAAGACGTCTCTAGCTCCTACAATGAGCAGTTCTTC. This sequence encodes CASSQDVSSSYNEQFF.